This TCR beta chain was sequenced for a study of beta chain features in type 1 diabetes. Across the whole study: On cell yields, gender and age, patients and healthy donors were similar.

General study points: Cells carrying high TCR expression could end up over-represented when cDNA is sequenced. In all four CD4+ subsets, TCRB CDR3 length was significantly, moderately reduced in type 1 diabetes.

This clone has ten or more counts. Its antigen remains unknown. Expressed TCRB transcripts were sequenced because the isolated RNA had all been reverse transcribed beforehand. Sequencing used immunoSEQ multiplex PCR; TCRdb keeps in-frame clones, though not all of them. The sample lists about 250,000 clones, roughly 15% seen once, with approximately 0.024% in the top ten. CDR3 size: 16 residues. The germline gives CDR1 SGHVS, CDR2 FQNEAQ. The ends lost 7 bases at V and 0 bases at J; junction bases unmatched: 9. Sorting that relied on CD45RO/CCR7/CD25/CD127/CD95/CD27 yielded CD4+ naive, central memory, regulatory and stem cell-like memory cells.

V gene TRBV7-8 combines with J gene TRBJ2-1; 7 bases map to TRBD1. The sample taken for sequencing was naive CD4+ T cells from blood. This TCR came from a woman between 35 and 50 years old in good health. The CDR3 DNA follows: TGTGCCAGCAACCCCTTGGGACAGTACTCCTACAATGAGCAGTTCTTC. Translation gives CASNPLGQYSYNEQFF.